The sample holds a few counts of the clone carrying this TCR beta chain. Its antigen is not identified. Other DNA sequences in this sample translate to the same CDR3. Assay used: immunoSEQ multiplex PCR; TCRdb lists only in-frame clones, some missing. The sample has 450,000 to 550,000 clones, nearly 90% seen once. This sample's treatment: some 20 received Ad26.COV2.S at low or high dose, single or two shots; about 5 received placebo; per-sample allocation not given. It was on day 63 after the first vaccine or placebo injection that samples were taken. An 18-55-year-old adult in Boston served as donor. An Ad26 vector carrying the Wuhan-strain SARS-CoV-2 spike served as the vaccine. These data originate in a study of Ad26.COV2.S vaccination and SARS-CoV-2 variants. Overall study results and limits: Total T cell responses were possibly underestimated by TCR breadth and depth analyses. Substantial response breadth was reportedly seen for spike-specific CD8+ and CD4+ T cells after vaccination.

The germline V gene has CDR1 SGHTA and CDR2 FQGTGA. The CDR3 sequence is 13 residues long. V was clipped by 2 bases and J by 5 bases, with 6 bases between them. The sequenced sample was peripheral blood, obtained in a trial of Ad26.COV2.S vaccine versus placebo. This TCR derives from a person between 18 and 65 years old who received the Ad26.COV2.S COVID-19 vaccine or a placebo. The chain joins TRBV7-3 to TRBJ2-2; possibly TRBD2 for D (5 bases). The CDR3 DNA sequence: TGTGCCAGCAGCTTACGGGATACCGGGGAGCTGTTTTTT. This sequence encodes CASSLRDTGELFF.